The 12 T cell receptor beta chains presented below share a single source sample, sequenced in a study of CD8+CD57+ T cells in acquired aplastic anemia. Genomic DNA, serving as template, underwent TCR beta VDJ and CDR3 profiling. TCRdb processed the reads anew with MiXCR; each CDR3 protein has one entry. This table has about 98,000 distinct CDR3 sequences, around two thirds appearing once. Sequencing was done on patients that had shown CD8+CD57+ cell expansion by flow cytometry. Sequenced material: sorted CD4+, CD8+, or CD8+CD57+ T cells (not recorded which) from PBMCs. These receptor sequences come from a human donor with aplastic anemia.

The count of this clonotype is one. The chain is built from TRBV15 and TRBJ2-1, with 13 bases identical to TRBD2. Trimming took 2 bases from V and 8 from J; bases not matched to a gene: 9. This CDR3 comprises 17 residues. The germline CDR1 and CDR2 sequences are LNHNV and YYDKDF (reference sequence). In DNA, the CDR3 is TGTGCCACCAGCAGACGACTAGCGGGAGGCCCGAGTGATGAGCAGTTCTTC. Translated, it gives CATSRRLAGGPSDEQFF.

The chain links TRBV2 to TRBJ2-6, with D possibly TRBD2 on 6 matching bases. This CDR3 is 17 amino acids long. The V end was cut by 1 base, the J end by 0 bases, with 10 bases between. Germline V CDR1 and CDR2: SNHLY, FYNNEI. CDR3 residues: CASSEGGGTSGANVLTF. The CDR3 DNA is TGTGCCAGCAGTGAAGGTGGCGGGACCTCTGGGGCCAACGTCCTGACTTTC.

J is TRBJ1-2 and V is TRBV10-3; 9 bases map to TRBD1. This CDR3 is 15 amino acids long. Germline CDR1 is ENHRY and CDR2 is SYGVKD. With V trimmed by 6 bases and J by 1 base, 6 bases remained unmatched. CDR3 coding DNA: TGTGCCATCAGGGGACAGGGACTAGTTAACTATGGCTACACCTTC. Translating it yields CAIRGQGLVNYGYTF.

The V call is TRBV2, the J call TRBJ2-6; D uncertain. Germline CDR1 SNHLY, CDR2 FYNNEI. V lost 5 bases to trimming and J lost 0 bases, with 8 bases between them. The CDR3 has 15 amino acids. The CDR3 DNA reads TGTGCCAGCAGTTGGCAGAACTCTGGGGCCAACGTCCTGACTTTC. Translated: CASSWQNSGANVLTF. The full variable domain, rest sourced from reference TRBV2 and TRBJ2-6, is EPEVTQTPSHQVTQMGQEVILRCVPISNHLYFYWYRQILGQKVEFLVSFYNNEISEKSEIFDDQFSVERPDGSNFTLKIRSTKLEDSAMYFCASSWQNSGANVLTFGAGSRLTVL.

The chain uses TRBV24-1 and TRBJ1-2; tentative D call: TRBD1 (5 bases). V lost 5 bases and J 3 bases, leaving 9 bases between the germline ends. The CDR3 has 13 amino acids. From germline, CDR1 is KGHDR and CDR2 SFDVKD. In nucleotides, the CDR3 is TGTGCCACCAGTGCGAAGGGACACTATGGCTACACCTTC. It translates to CATSAKGHYGYTF.

CDR3 in DNA: TGTGCCAGCAGCTTCACAGGGGATAATTCACCCCTCCACTTT. Its translation is CASSFTGDNSPLHF. The chain is built from TRBV5-4 and TRBJ1-6; 7 bases are a match to TRBD1. Germline V CDR1 and CDR2: SGHNT, YYREEE (reference sequence). The CDR3 has 14 amino acids. Trimming cost V 2 bases and J 5 bases; bases outside gene matches: 1.

This clonotype was observed many times. The CDR3 region has the DNA TGCAGTGCTAGAGGAGGGGCCGACTACGAGCAGTACTTC. It specifies CSARGGADYEQYF. The V and J genes are TRBV20-1 and TRBJ2-7; possibly TRBD1 or TRBD2 for D (5 bases each). The ends were cut back, 1 base at V and 3 bases at J, with 10 bases in the middle. CDR1 and CDR2 from the germline V gene are DFQATT and SNEGSKA (reference sequence). CDR3 size: 13 residues.

The rearrangement joins TRBV6-1 to TRBJ2-5; 8 bases fit TRBD2. CDR3 length: 15 amino acids. Germline V gene sequence: CDR1 MNHNS, CDR2 SASEGT. V was clipped by 5 bases and J by 5 bases; unmatched bases: 10. The CDR3 here is CASSPGLALLETQYF. In DNA, the CDR3 is TGTGCCAGCAGTCCTGGACTAGCTCTTCTGGAGACCCAGTACTTC.

This clonotype occurred a few times. The chain carries TRBV7-2 and TRBJ2-7; D not certain. The germline CDR1 and CDR2 sequences are SGHTA and FQGNSA. The CDR3 totals 12 residues. The V gene lost 5 bases and the J gene lost 3 bases, with 8 bases spanning the gap. This chain's CDR3 is CASSLTNYEQYF. The CDR3 DNA follows: TGTGCCAGCAGCCTTACCAACTACGAGCAGTACTTC.

The chain uses TRBV5-1 and TRBJ2-7; 7 nucleotides line up with TRBD1. Trimming took 3 bases from V and 3 from J; bases not matched to a gene: 6. Germline lookup yields CDR1 SGHRS and CDR2 YFSETQ. The CDR3 has 14 residues. Here the CDR3 DNA reads TGCGCCAGCAGCTCAGCAGGGGGTGGCTACGAGCAGTACTTC. This sequence encodes CASSSAGGGYEQYF.

The rearrangement uses TRBV5-5 and TRBJ1-1; 7 nucleotides line up with TRBD1. The CDR3 loop spans 14 amino acids. CDR1 is SGHKS and CDR2 is YYEKEE in the germline V gene (reference sequence). Germline trimming cut 5 bases from V and 4 bases from J; bases unmatched to any gene: 8. CDR3 DNA sequence: TGTGCCAGCAGTTACAGGGGTGTGGGCACTGAAGCTTTCTTT. As protein: CASSYRGVGTEAFF.

This clonotype showed up just a few times. This chain links TRBV25-1 with TRBJ2-7; D uncertain. Germline CDR1 MGHDK, CDR2 SYGVNS. The CDR3 is 15 residues long. Trimming pared 1 base from V and 2 bases from J, leaving 12 bases between. In DNA form, the CDR3 reads TGTGCCAGCAGTGAATCAGTTAACGGTGCCTACGAGCAGTACTTC. Translation: CASSESVNGAYEQYF.